In this sample, the clone carrying this T cell receptor beta chain turned up many times. Germline V lookup: CDR1 SGHRS, CDR2 YFSETQ. The V end was cut by 0 bases, the J end by 7 bases, with 21 bases between. CDR3 size: 17 residues. These data are taken from a study of T cells after yellow fever vaccination. Using its own MiXCR run on the 5' RACE reads, TCRdb lists one record per CDR3 protein. The table has around 250,000 distinct CDR3 sequences, around 7% seen once. The rearrangement joins TRBV5-1 to TRBJ2-3; D might be TRBD2 (7 bases). Sample: CD4+ T cells sorted from PBMCs, taken 15 days after the yellow fever booster vaccination. This sequence originates from a man under 40 who received the YFV17D yellow fever vaccine. In DNA, the CDR3 is TGCGCCAGCAGCTTGGAAGGGGGAGGGTCTGGACGAAATACGCAGTATTTT. It yields the protein CASSLEGGGSGRNTQYF.